This T cell receptor beta chain was recovered during a study of blood T cell repertoires in COVID-19. The overall study: Samples taken during acute and convalescent COVID-19 were collected in the United States, Italy and Spain. In each case, the material was cDNA or gDNA derived from T cells, B-cell-depleted T cells, or PBMCs.

The J segment lost 5 bases and the V segment lost 6 bases, leaving 9 bases of the junction unmatched. CDR1 is SGHRS and CDR2 is YFSETQ in the germline V gene. This CDR3 is 15 amino acids long. In the original analysis: Scientists estimated how many nucleated cells there were by amplifying reference gene primers. The method was immunoSEQ multiplex PCR; TCRdb's version includes in-frame clones alone and lacks a portion of them. The V and J calls and clone size were taken over from that table, and D and trimming were inferred from the DNA. The repertoire includes a few hundred thousand clones, 70% to 90% of them detected once, and 0.8% to 1% sits in the top ten. Seattle cases were enrolled at active infection and followed longitudinally.

The rearrangement joins TRBV5-1 to TRBJ2-1; TRBD2 aligns across 9 bases. The sample consisted of peripheral blood. This clonotype was obtained from a man aged 18 to 29 with COVID-19, enrolled during active disease. The CDR3 spells CASNNLGLADNEQFF. DNA of the CDR3: TGCGCCAGCAACAACCTGGGACTAGCCGACAATGAGCAGTTCTTC.